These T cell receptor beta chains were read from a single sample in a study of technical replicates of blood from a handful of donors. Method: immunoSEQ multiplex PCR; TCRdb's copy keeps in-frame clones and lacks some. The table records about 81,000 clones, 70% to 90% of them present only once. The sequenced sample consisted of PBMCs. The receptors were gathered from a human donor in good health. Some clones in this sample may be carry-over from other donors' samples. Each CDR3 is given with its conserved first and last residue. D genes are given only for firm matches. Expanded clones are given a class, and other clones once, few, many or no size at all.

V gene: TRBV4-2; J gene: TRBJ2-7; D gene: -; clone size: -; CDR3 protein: CASSRPNRLYEQYF; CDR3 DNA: TGTGCCAGCAGCCGGCCTAACAGGCTCTACGAGCAGTACTTC
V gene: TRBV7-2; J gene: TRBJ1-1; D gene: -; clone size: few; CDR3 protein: CASSLRRDTEAFF; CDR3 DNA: TGTGCCAGCAGCTTAAGGAGGGACACTGAAGCTTTCTTT
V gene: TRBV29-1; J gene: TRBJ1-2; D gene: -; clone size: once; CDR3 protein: CSVESVQRAGYTF; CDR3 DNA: TGCAGCGTTGAATCTGTCCAGCGTGCTGGCTACACCTTC
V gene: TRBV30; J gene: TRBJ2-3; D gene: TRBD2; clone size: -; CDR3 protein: CASRTSPGYTQYF; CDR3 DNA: TGTGCCTCTCGGACTAGCCCCGGGTATACGCAGTATTTT
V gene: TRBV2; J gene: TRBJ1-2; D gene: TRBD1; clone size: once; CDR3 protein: CASRTGVNYGYTF; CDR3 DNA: TGTGCCAGCAGGACAGGGGTTAACTATGGCTACACCTTC
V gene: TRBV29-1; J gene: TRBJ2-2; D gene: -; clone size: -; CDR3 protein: CSALTSTGELFF; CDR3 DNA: TGCAGCGCCCTTACTAGCACCGGGGAGCTGTTTTTT
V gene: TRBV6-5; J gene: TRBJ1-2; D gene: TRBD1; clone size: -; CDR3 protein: CASSSPIEGAFGYTF; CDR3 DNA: TGTGCCAGCAGTTCCCCGATTGAGGGGGCGTTTGGCTACACCTTC
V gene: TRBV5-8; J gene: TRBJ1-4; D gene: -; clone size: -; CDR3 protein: CASSFRAYATNEKLFF; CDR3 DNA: TGTGCCAGCAGCTTCAGGGCCTATGCAACTAATGAAAAACTGTTTTTT
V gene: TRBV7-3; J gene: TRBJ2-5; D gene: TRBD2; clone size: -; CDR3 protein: CASSLNPLAGGPMQETQYF; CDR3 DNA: TGTGCCAGCAGCTTAAACCCCCTAGCGGGGGGGCCGATGCAAGAGACCCAGTACTTC
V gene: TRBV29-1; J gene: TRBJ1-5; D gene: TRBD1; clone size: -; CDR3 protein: CSVGTGGNQPQHF; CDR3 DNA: TGCAGCGTCGGGACAGGGGGCAATCAGCCCCAGCATTTT
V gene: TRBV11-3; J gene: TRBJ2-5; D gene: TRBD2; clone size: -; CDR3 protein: CASSPGTSGTETQYF; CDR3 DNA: TGTGCCAGCAGCCCCGGGACTAGCGGGACTGAGACCCAGTACTTC
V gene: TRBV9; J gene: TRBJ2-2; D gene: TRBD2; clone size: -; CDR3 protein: CASSVGTRGANTGELFF; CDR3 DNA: TGTGCCAGCAGCGTAGGGACTAGAGGGGCTAACACCGGGGAGCTGTTTTTT
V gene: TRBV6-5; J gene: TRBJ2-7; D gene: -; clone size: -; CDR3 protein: CASSNWGDSYEQYF; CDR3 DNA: TGTGCCAGCAGTAATTGGGGAGACTCCTACGAGCAGTACTTC
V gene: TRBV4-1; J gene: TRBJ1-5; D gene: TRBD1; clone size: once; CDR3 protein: CASSQTGGLGNQPQHF; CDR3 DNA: TGCGCCAGCAGCCAAACAGGGGGCTTAGGCAATCAGCCCCAGCATTTT
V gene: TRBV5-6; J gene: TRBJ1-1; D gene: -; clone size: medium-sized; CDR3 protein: CASSLGPKLFF; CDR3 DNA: TGTGCCAGCAGCTTGGGCCCGAAACTCTTCTTT
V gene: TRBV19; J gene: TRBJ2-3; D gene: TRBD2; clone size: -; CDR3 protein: CASSQRTSGASTDTQYF; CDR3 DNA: TGTGCCAGTAGTCAGAGGACTAGCGGAGCTAGCACAGATACGCAGTATTTT
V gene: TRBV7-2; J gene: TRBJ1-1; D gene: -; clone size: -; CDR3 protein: CASSSGRYGFLAFF; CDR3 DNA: TGTGCCAGCAGCTCTGGTCGATACGGTTTTCTCGCTTTCTTT
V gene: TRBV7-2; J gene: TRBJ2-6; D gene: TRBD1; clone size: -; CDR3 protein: CASSLRTGGFGANVLTF; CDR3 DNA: TGTGCCAGCAGCTTAAGGACAGGGGGCTTTGGGGCCAACGTCCTGACTTTC
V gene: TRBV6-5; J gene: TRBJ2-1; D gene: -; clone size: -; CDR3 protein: CASRLANEQFF; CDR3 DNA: TGTGCCAGCAGACTTGCAAATGAGCAGTTCTTC
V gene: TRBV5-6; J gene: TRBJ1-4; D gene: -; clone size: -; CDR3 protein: CASSGAWDGGPGNEKLFF; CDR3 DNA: TGTGCCAGCAGCGGGGCCTGGGACGGGGGGCCTGGTAATGAAAAACTGTTTTTT
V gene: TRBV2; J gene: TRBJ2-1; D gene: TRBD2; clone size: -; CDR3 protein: CASGSSGNNEQFF; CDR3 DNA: TGTGCCAGCGGGTCTAGCGGGAACAATGAGCAGTTCTTC
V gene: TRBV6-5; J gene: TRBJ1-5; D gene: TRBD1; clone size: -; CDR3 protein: CATRTTGRDQPQHF; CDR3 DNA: TGTGCCACCCGGACGACAGGGCGGGATCAGCCCCAGCATTTT
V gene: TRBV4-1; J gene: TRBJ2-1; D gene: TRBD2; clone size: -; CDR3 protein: CASSQTSGSLYEQFF; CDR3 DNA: TGCGCCAGCAGCCAAACTAGCGGGAGTCTCTATGAGCAGTTCTTC
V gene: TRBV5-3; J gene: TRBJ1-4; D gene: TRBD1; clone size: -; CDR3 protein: CARSKPGGHNEKLFF; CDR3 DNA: TGTGCCAGAAGCAAGCCAGGGGGACACAATGAAAAACTGTTTTTT
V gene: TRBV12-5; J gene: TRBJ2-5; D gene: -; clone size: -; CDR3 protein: CASGPGDGETQYF; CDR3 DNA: TGTGCTAGTGGTCCGGGGGATGGGGAGACCCAGTACTTC
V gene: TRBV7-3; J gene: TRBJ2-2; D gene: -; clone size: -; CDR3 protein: CASSPIWSANTGELFF; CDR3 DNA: TGTGCCAGCAGCCCCATTTGGAGCGCTAACACCGGGGAGCTGTTTTTT
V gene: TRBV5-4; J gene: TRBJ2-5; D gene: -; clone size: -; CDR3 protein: CASSLAQETQYF; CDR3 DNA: TGTGCCAGCAGCTTGGCTCAAGAGACCCAGTACTTC
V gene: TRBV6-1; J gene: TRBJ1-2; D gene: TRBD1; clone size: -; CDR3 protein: CASSGLGQAVGLYGYTF; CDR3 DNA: TGTGCCAGCAGTGGCCTCGGACAGGCAGTAGGCCTCTATGGCTACACCTTC
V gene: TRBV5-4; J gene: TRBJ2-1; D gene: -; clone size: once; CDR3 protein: CASSLLAAADNEQFF; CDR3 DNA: TGTGCCAGCAGCTTGCTGGCTGCCGCAGACAATGAGCAGTTCTTC
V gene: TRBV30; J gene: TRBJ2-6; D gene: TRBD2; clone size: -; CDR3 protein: CAWRGLAGVDFGANVLTF; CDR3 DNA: TGTGCCTGGAGGGGACTAGCGGGAGTGGATTTTGGGGCCAACGTCCTGACTTTC
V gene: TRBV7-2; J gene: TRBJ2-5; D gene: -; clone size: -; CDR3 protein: CASSSREKQETQYF; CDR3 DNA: TGTGCCAGCAGCTCTCGGGAGAAACAAGAGACCCAGTACTTC
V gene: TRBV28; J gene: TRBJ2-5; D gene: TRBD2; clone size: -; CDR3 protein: CASRIAGGPQAQYF; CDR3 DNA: TGTGCCAGCAGAATAGCGGGAGGGCCTCAGGCCCAGTACTTC
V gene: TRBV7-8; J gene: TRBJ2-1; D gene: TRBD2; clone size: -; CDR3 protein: CASSSLGLADTYNEQFF; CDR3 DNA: TGTGCCAGCAGCTCCTTGGGACTAGCGGACACCTACAATGAGCAGTTCTTC
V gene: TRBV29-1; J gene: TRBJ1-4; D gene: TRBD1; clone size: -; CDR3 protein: CSVAGDRGSTNEKLFF; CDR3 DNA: TGCAGCGTGGCCGGGGACAGGGGCTCGACTAATGAAAAACTGTTTTTT
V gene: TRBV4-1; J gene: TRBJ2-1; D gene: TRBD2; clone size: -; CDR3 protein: CASSQISGSYNEQFF; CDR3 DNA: TGCGCCAGCAGCCAAATTAGCGGGAGTTACAATGAGCAGTTCTTC